The 13 T cell receptor beta chains below were found in one sample sequenced in a study of T cells after yellow fever vaccination. TCRdb reprocessed the 5' RACE reads with MiXCR, giving one entry per CDR3 protein. This repertoire shows more than 90,000 distinct CDR3 sequences, around 7.2% found once; its top ten account for approximately 2.7%. The sample here was CD4+ T cells sorted from PBMCs, taken more than 35 days after the first yellow fever vaccination. Receptors were obtained from a man between 18 and 35 years old who received the YFV17D yellow fever vaccine.

This clonotype was counted a few times. The chain is built from TRBV5-4 and TRBJ2-3, with D perhaps matching TRBD2 (5 bases). Trimming cost V 3 bases and J 0 bases, with 11 bases left between them. Germline values: CDR1 SGHNT, CDR2 YYREEE (reference sequence). This CDR3 spans 15 amino acids. This chain's CDR3 is CASSSGLTSTDTQYF. CDR3 nucleotide sequence: TGTGCCAGCAGCTCTGGACTTACTAGCACAGATACGCAGTATTTT.

This clonotype was counted ten times or more. The chain employs TRBV5-1 and TRBJ2-6; D may be TRBD1 (5 bases). CDR1 is SGHRS and CDR2 is YFSETQ in the germline V gene. Trimming took 0 bases from V and 0 from J, leaving 7 bases between them. This CDR3 is 16 amino acids long. The CDR3 bases are TGCGCCAGCAGCTTGGGTGACAGCTCTGGGGCCAACGTCCTGACTTTC. It is translated as CASSLGDSSGANVLTF. Full variable domain (outside the CDR3, taken from reference TRBV5-1 and TRBJ2-6): KAGVTQTPRYLIKTRGQQVTLSCSPISGHRSVSWYQQTPGQGLQFLFEYFSETQRNKGNFPGRFSGRQFSNSRSEMNVSTLELGDSALYLCASSLGDSSGANVLTFGAGSRLTVL.

The chain carries TRBV7-7 and TRBJ2-7; D remains ambiguous. Looked up from germline, CDR1 is SSHAT and CDR2 is FNYEAQ (reference sequence). Trimming left V 4 bases short and J 7 bases short, with 14 bases between. The CDR3 extends over 13 amino acids. The CDR3 coding sequence is TGTGCCAGCAGCTACCGTTGGGAAGGAGAGCAGTACTTC. This encodes CASSYRWEGEQYF.

Ten or more counts support this clonotype. The chain joins TRBV2 to TRBJ2-2, with D possibly matching TRBD1 (6 bases). The ends were cut back, 6 bases at V and 0 bases at J, with 14 bases in the middle. Germline V gene lookup returns CDR1 SNHLY and CDR2 FYNNEI. The CDR3 sequence is 16 residues long. The chain's CDR3 is CASSEDRRTNTGELFF. CDR3 bases: TGTGCCAGCAGCGAGGACAGACGAACGAACACCGGGGAGCTGTTTTTT. Filled out from reference TRBV2 and TRBJ2-2, the complete variable domain reads EPEVTQTPSHQVTQMGQEVILRCVPISNHLYFYWYRQILGQKVEFLVSFYNNEISEKSEIFDDQFSVERPDGSNFTLKIRSTKLEDSAMYFCASSEDRRTNTGELFFGEGSRLTVL.

This clonotype came up many times. The V call is TRBV5-1, the J call TRBJ1-1; D is uncertain. The CDR3 sequence is 13 residues long. Germline V gene data show CDR1 as SGHRS and CDR2 as YFSETQ. V was trimmed by 5 bases and J by 5 bases, leaving 13 bases between them. The CDR3 nucleotides read TGCGCCAGCAGGGGCTCGTCGGGGACTGAAGCTTTCTTT. Translated: CASRGSSGTEAFF.

Note on this clonotype: A read error may explain this, as a much larger clone is one base away. The chain's CDR3 is CASSLGVTPSTDTQYF. The CDR3 DNA follows: TGTGCCAGCAGCTTAGGAGTGACCCCTAGTACAGATACGCAGTATTTT. The J gene is TRBJ2-3, the V gene TRBV7-2, with unresolved D. CDR1 SGHTA and CDR2 FQGNSA come from the germline V gene. The CDR3 runs to 16 residues. V lost 1 base and J 3 bases, leaving 14 bases between the germline ends.

The sample holds a few counts of this clonotype. The gene calls are TRBV9 and TRBJ1-2; TRBD1 agrees at 7 bases. CDR3 length equals 14 residues. Germline V lookup: CDR1 SGDLS, CDR2 YYNGEE. Trimming at V came to 4 bases and at J to 3 bases, leaving 6 bases not matched to a gene. CDR3 in DNA: TGTGCCAGCAGCCCTGCCGGGACAGACTATGGCTACACCTTC. It encodes CASSPAGTDYGYTF.

This clonotype was recorded many times. This chain uses TRBV4-3 with TRBJ1-3; no clear D. From germline, CDR1 is LGHNA and CDR2 YSLEER. The CDR3 is 13 residues long. The germline V and J ends were trimmed by 3 bases and 6 bases, with 9 bases remaining between them. CDR3 loop: CASSHLETNTIYF. For the CDR3, the DNA is TGCGCCAGCAGCCACCTAGAGACAAACACCATATATTTT.

Ten or more counts support this clonotype. The gene calls are TRBV20-1 and TRBJ2-7; D is ambiguous. The CDR3 extends over 13 amino acids. The germline CDR1 and CDR2 sequences are DFQATT and SNEGSKA (reference sequence). V lost 0 bases and J 0 bases, leaving 6 bases between the germline ends. The CDR3 bases are TGCAGTGCTAGAGAAGGCAGCTCCTACGAGCAGTACGTC. Translated, it gives CSAREGSSYEQYV.

This rearrangement joins TRBV7-9 to TRBJ2-5; D possibly corresponds to TRBD1 (5 bases). The ends were cut back, 5 bases at V and 2 bases at J, with 15 bases in the middle. Looked up from germline, CDR1 is SEHNR and CDR2 is FQNEAQ (reference sequence). The CDR3 loop spans 15 amino acids. This CDR3 is CASSPRAGRQETQYF. CDR3 bases: TGTGCCAGCAGCCCGCGAGCAGGGCGGCAAGAGACCCAGTACTTC.

There are a few counts of this clonotype. This chain links TRBV4-2 with TRBJ2-6; D unclear. Between the trimmed V and J ends, which lost 0 bases and 0 bases, there was a span of 9 bases. This CDR3 is built from 17 residues. Looked up from germline, CDR1 is LGHNA and CDR2 is YNFKEQ. The CDR3 nucleotides are TGTGCCAGCAGCCAAGATTCAACCGACTCTGGGGCCAACGTCCTGACTTTC. Protein: CASSQDSTDSGANVLTF.

This clonotype was counted at least ten times. V and J are TRBV4-2 and TRBJ1-2, with TRBD1 matching over 9 bases. From germline, CDR1 is LGHNA and CDR2 YNFKEQ. Trimming took 4 bases from V and 4 from J; bases not matched to a gene: 10. The CDR3 sequence is 16 residues long. CDR3 coding DNA: TGTGCCAGCAGCCGCCAGAACAGGGGGCGGACCTATGGCTACACCTTC. Residues: CASSRQNRGRTYGYTF.

This clonotype was found many times. This chain uses TRBV6-1 with TRBJ2-1, with TRBD1 matching over 7 bases. The CDR3 runs to 13 residues. The V and J ends lost 5 bases and 7 bases, in that order; junction bases with no gene match: 5. CDR1 MNHNS and CDR2 SASEGT come from the germline V gene. CDR3 sequence: CASSKQGNNEQFF. The CDR3 DNA reads TGTGCCAGCAGTAAACAGGGGAATAATGAGCAGTTCTTC.